These T cell receptor beta chains were read from a single sample in a study of graft-versus-host responses after intestinal transplantation. Profiling relied on immunoSEQ multiplex PCR, and the TCRdb table lists in-frame clones only, not all of them. The sample has roughly 90,000 clones, around 93% seen once; the top ten hold 0.35%. Antigens for these TCRs are unknown. The sample here was unstimulated CD4+ T cells sorted from spleen or lymph node cells, taken before transplant. The source is a human donor who was the organ donor for an intestinal transplant. Both conserved end residues are part of each CDR3. D genes are given only for firm matches. Size is omitted from some rows. Given values are once, few, many or a class for expanded clones.

j_call | cdr3_length | v_call | d_call | clone_size | cdr3_nt | cdr3_aa
TRBJ1-2 | 15 | TRBV7-9 | . | . | TGTGCCAGCAGGTTAGCCGGGACTGCAAACTATGGCTACACCTTC | CASRLAGTANYGYTF
TRBJ1-1 | 16 | TRBV7-9 | . | . | TGTGCCAGCAGCTTAGCCAGATTGCAGGGGTCCACTGAAGCTTTCTTT | CASSLARLQGSTEAFF
TRBJ2-3 | 18 | TRBV28 | TRBD2 | once | TGTGCCAGCACCAATAGGGGGGGACTAGCGGGAGTCACAGATACGCAGTATTTT | CASTNRGGLAGVTDTQYF
TRBJ2-6 | 15 | TRBV6-5 | . | . | TGTGCCAGCAGTTACTCCCGGGCTGGGGCCAACGTCCTGACTTTC | CASSYSRAGANVLTF
TRBJ1-2 | 19 | TRBV7-9 | TRBD1 | . | TGTGCCAGCAGCCAAAGAGGCCGAAAGGACAGGGCCCCGCACTATGGCTACACCTTC | CASSQRGRKDRAPHYGYTF
TRBJ2-2 | 18 | TRBV7-8 | . | . | TGTGCCAGCAGCTTAGGGGTCCAACGGGTCTTGGGCACCGGGGAGCTGTTTTTT | CASSLGVQRVLGTGELFF
TRBJ1-5 | 15 | TRBV5-1 | TRBD1 | . | TGCGCCAGCAGCCCGGACAGGGGATACAATCAGCCCCAGCATTTT | CASSPDRGYNQPQHF
TRBJ2-3 | 16 | TRBV9 | . | . | TGTGCCAGCAGCGTAGGGTCCCCCGAGGGCACAGATACGCAGTATTTT | CASSVGSPEGTDTQYF
TRBJ1-2 | 14 | TRBV11-2 | . | . | TGTGCCAGCAGCAAAAGTACAAATGGAGGTGGCTACACCTTC | CASSKSTNGGGYTF
TRBJ1-4 | 15 | TRBV5-4 | TRBD1 | . | TGTGCCAGCAGCTTGAAAGGCAGGGGGAACGAAAAACTGTTTTTT | CASSLKGRGNEKLFF
TRBJ2-1 | 16 | TRBV5-1 | . | . | TGCGCCAGCAGCTTGGGTGTCTCAGGCTCCTACAATGAGCAGTTCTTC | CASSLGVSGSYNEQFF
TRBJ2-7 | 15 | TRBV27 | . | . | TGTGCCAGCAGGGATGGAGTGCCCACCAACTACGAGCAGTACTTC | CASRDGVPTNYEQYF
TRBJ2-1 | 15 | TRBV25-1 | TRBD1 | . | TGTGCCAGCAGTGCACAGGGGGCAACCTACAATGAGCAGTTCTTC | CASSAQGATYNEQFF
TRBJ1-2 | 13 | TRBV29-1 | TRBD1 | . | TGCAGCACCGTTGGGACAGGCGTTAATGGCTACACCTTC | CSTVGTGVNGYTF
TRBJ2-1 | 15 | TRBV5-1 | TRBD2 | once | TGCGCCAGCAGCTGGCCTAGCGGGAGTATTGATGAGCAGTTCTTC | CASSWPSGSIDEQFF
TRBJ2-3 | 15 | TRBV7-9 | TRBD2 | . | TGTGCCAGCAGCCCGCGAGCGGGACGCACAGATACGCAGTATTTT | CASSPRAGRTDTQYF
TRBJ1-1 | 13 | TRBV7-9 | . | . | TGTGCCAGCAGCTTAGTTATCGACAGTGAAGCTTTCTTT | CASSLVIDSEAFF
TRBJ2-7 | 15 | TRBV6-6 | TRBD2 | once | TGTGCCAGCAGCCCCACGACTAGCGGATCGTGGGAGCAGTACTTC | CASSPTTSGSWEQYF
TRBJ2-5 | 12 | TRBV29-1 | . | . | TGCAGCGCTTGTCGGGATCGGGAGACCCAGTACTTC | CSACRDRETQYF
TRBJ1-4 | 11 | TRBV6-1 | . | . | TGTGCCAGCAGCGTCTTGGAAAAACTGTTTTTT | CASSVLEKLFF
TRBJ2-7 | 14 | TRBV19 | TRBD2 | . | TGTGCAAGTAGTAGGACTAGCGGGGGCTACGAGCAGTACTTC | CASSRTSGGYEQYF
TRBJ1-5 | 15 | TRBV4-2 | TRBD1 | few | TGTGCCAGCAGCCCTTACAGGGGGGGCAATCAGCCCCAGCATTTT | CASSPYRGGNQPQHF
TRBJ2-7 | 15 | TRBV6-1 | TRBD1 | once | TGTGCCAGCCGGAAAGGGACAGGGGGCGAGGGTGGGCAGTACTTC | CASRKGTGGEGGQYF